This TCR beta chain comes out of a study of regulatory T cells in long-lasting Graves disease. Study results and caveats: There was favoring of TRBV28, TRBJ1-2 and TRBJ2-5 in persistent disease.

With iRepertoire HTBI primers and Arm-PCR of CDR3 regions, TCR beta libraries were built. TCRdb fed the multiplex PCR reads into MiXCR, producing one record per CDR3 protein. This table holds approximately 310,000 distinct CDR3 sequences, 18% found once. Time point: newly diagnosed GD, antithyroid drugs for less than 3 months. Researchers made the TCR library from RNA that was extracted from PBMCs. CDR1 DFQATT and CDR2 SNEGSKA come from the germline V gene (reference sequence). The CDR3 loop spans 13 amino acids. Trimming removed 8 bases from V and 2 bases from J; junction bases left unmatched: 7. The table lists this clonotype with a few counts. Its cognate antigen is unknown.

The sequence derives from a female donor with Graves disease. The chain employs TRBV20-1 and TRBJ2-3; 7 bases are shared with TRBD1. The material sequenced was peripheral blood mononuclear cells (PBMCs), taken at new diagnosis, from a patient treated with antithyroid drugs. In DNA form, the CDR3 reads TGCAGTTGGACAGGAGCCTCCACAGATACGCAGTATTTT. This sequence encodes CSWTGASTDTQYF.